One T cell receptor beta chain is described in this entry. The data were taken from a study of T cell responses to AZD1222 COVID-19 vaccine. This CDR3 has 16 amino acids. Germline V gene data show CDR1 as SNHLY and CDR2 as FYNNEI. V was pared by 6 bases and J by 0 bases, with 15 bases between. Sequenced by immunoSEQ multiplex PCR; TCRdb stores in-frame clones only, minus some. The sample has over 100,000 clones, just over 90% seen once. The genes are TRBV2 and TRBJ1-5; D is unresolved. The receptor was derived from an adult in good health. The source was peripheral blood, collected on day 0 of AZD1222 vaccination. The CDR3 spells CASRNDLEYSNQPQHF. The CDR3 region has the DNA TGTGCCAGCAGGAATGACTTGGAATATAGCAATCAGCCCCAGCATTTT. Based on the CDR3 plus reference TRBV2 and TRBJ1-5, the full variable domain is EPEVTQTPSHQVTQMGQEVILRCVPISNHLYFYWYRQILGQKVEFLVSFYNNEISEKSEIFDDQFSVERPDGSNFTLKIRSTKLEDSAMYFCASRNDLEYSNQPQHFGDGTRLSIL.